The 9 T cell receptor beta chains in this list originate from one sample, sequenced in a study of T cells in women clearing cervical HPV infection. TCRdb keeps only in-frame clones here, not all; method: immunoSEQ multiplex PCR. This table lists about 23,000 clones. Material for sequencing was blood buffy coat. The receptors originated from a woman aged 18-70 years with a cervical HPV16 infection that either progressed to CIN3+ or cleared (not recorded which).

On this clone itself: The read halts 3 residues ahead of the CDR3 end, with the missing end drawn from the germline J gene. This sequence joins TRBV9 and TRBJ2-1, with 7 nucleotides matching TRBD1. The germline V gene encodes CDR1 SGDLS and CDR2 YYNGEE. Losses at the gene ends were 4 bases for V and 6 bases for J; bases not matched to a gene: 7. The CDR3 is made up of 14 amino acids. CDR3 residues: CASSSQGGSNEQFF. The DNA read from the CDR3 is TGTGCCAGCAGCTCCCAAGGGGGCTCCAATGAG.

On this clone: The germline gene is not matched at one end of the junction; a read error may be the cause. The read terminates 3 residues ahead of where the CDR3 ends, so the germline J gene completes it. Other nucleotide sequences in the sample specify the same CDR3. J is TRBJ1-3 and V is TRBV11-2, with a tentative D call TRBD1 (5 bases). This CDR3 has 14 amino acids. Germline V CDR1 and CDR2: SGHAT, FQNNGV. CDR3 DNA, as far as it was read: TGTGCCAGCTGCTACTCGGGGGGGGAAAACACT. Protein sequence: CASCYSGGENT. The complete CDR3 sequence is CASCYSGGENTIYF.

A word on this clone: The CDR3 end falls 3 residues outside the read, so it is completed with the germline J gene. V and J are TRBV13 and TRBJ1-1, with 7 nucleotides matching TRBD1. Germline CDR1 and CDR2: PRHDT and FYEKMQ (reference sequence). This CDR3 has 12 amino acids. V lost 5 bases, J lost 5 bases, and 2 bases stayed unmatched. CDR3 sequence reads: CASSHRGTEAFF. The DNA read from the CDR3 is TGTGCCAGCAGCCACAGGGGTACTGAA.

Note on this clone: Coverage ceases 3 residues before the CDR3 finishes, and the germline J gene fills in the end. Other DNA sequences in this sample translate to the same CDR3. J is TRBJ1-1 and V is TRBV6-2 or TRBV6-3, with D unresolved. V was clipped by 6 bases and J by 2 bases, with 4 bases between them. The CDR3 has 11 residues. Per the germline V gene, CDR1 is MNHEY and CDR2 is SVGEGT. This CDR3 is CASSSNTEAFF. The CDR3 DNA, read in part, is TGTGCCAGCAGCTCTAACACTGAA.

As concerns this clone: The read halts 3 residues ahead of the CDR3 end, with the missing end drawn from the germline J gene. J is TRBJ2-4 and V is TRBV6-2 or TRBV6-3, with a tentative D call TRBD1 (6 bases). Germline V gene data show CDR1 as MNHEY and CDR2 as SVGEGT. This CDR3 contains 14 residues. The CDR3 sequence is CASSYSIRGDGQYF. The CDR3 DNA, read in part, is TGTGCCAGCAGTTACTCGATCAGGGGAGATGGT.

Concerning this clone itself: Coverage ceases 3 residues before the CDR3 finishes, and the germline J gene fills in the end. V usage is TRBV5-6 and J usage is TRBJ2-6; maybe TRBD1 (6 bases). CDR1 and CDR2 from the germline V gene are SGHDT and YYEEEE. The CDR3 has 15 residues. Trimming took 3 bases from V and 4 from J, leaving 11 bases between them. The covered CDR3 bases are TGTGCCAGCAGCTCCACAGGGTCCGGGGCCAACGTC. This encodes CASSSTGSGANV. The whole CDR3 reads CASSSTGSGANVLTF.

The CDR3 bases that were read are TGCAGTGCTAGATCACGGACTAGCGGGACGACCTACGAG. Its protein product is CSARSRTSGTTYE. The whole CDR3 sequence reads CSARSRTSGTTYEQYF. This sequence joins TRBV20-1 and TRBJ2-7; 12 bases are a match to TRBD2. The sequence runs out 3 residues before the end of the CDR3; the remainder is reconstructed from the germline J gene. The CDR3 consists of 16 residues. J was trimmed by 2 bases and V by 2 bases; bases with no gene match: 7. Germline V gives CDR1 DFQATT, CDR2 SNEGSKA (reference sequence).

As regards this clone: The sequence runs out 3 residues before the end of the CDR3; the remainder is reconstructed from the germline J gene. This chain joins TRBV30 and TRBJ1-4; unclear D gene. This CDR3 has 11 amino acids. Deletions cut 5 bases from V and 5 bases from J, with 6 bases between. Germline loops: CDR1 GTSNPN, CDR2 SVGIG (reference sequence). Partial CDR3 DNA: TGTGCCTGGGAACAAAATGAAAAA. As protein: CAWEQNEK. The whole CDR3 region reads CAWEQNEKLFF.

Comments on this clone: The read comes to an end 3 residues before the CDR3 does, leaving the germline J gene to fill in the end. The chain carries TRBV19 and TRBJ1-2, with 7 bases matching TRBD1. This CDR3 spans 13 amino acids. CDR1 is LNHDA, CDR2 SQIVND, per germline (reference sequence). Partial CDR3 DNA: TGTGCCAGTGACCCGGGACAGCCTGGCGAC. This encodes CASDPGQPGD. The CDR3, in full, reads CASDPGQPGDYTF.